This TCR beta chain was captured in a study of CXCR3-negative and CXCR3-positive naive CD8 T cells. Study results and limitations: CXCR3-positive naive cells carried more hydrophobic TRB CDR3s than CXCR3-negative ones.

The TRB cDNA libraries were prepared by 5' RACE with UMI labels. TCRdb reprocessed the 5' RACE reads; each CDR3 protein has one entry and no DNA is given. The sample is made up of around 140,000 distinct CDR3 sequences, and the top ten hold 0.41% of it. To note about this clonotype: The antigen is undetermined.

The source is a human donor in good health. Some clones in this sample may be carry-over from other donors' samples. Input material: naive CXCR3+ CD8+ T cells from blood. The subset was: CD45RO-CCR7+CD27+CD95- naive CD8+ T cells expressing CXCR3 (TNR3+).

The CDR3 sequence: CSATSSGRAVSYNEQFF. The chain is built from TRBV20-1 and TRBJ2-1; the D call of TRBD2 rests on TCRdb alone, since no DNA is present to check it. Per the germline V gene, CDR1 is DFQATT and CDR2 is SNEGSKA (reference sequence). This CDR3 has 17 residues.